This TCR beta chain is from a study of T cell repertoires in cytomegalovirus infection. About the research overall: Shared public TCR beta signatures pointed to both CMV infection and a matching HLA type. General study findings and limits: Clonotypes of TCR beta that were HLA-C-restricted and CMV-specific dominated the ex vivo response.

V shed 5 bases, J shed 1 base, and the junction held 5 bases outside the gene matches. Germline CDR1 and CDR2: SQVTM and ANQGSEA. The CDR3 is made up of 14 amino acids. To note about this clonotype: Its antigen is still unknown.

Each CDR3 protein gets one entry after TCRdb re-called the reads with MiXCR. Of some 130,000 distinct CDR3 sequences listed, roughly a third are singletons. The sample consisted of CD8+ T cells from cultured PBMCs, taken from culture after CMV antigen stimulation. The chain couples TRBV29-1 to TRBJ1-5, with 7 bases identical to TRBD1. This TCR derives from a human donor in good health (CMV status not recorded). Some clones in this sample may be carry-over from other donors' samples. This CDR3 reads CSVLGGESNQPQHF. As DNA, the CDR3 is TGCAGCGTTCTAGGGGGCGAAAGCAATCAGCCCCAGCATTTT.